Listed below are T cell receptor beta chains from one sample, sequenced in a study of early T cells in non-severe SARS-CoV-2 infection. TCRdb reprocessed the 5' RACE reads with MiXCR, giving one entry per CDR3 protein. The sample carries over 45,000 distinct CDR3 sequences, about 10% recorded once. Sequences were obtained from whole blood. The receptors were gathered from an adult who was a healthcare worker with PCR-confirmed SARS-CoV-2 infection or an uninfected control (not recorded which). Both conserved end residues are part of each CDR3. Each record gives: clone size, J gene, D gene, V gene, CDR3 protein, CDR3 DNA. The D gene is left open where the match is weak. Size values are once, few and many counts, or a class for expanded clones, and some rows have none.

>few|TRBJ2-1|TRBD2|TRBV13
CASSSRLAGRNEQFF
TGTGCCAGCAGCTCACGACTAGCGGGGCGCAATGAGCAGTTCTTC
>NA|TRBJ1-1|NA|TRBV11-2
CATTDHPGPTEAFF
TGTGCCACCACAGATCACCCGGGGCCCACTGAAGCTTTCTTT
>NA|TRBJ1-2|NA|TRBV2
CATLNGYTF
TGTGCCACCCTAAATGGCTACACCTTC
>NA|TRBJ2-2|TRBD2|TRBV24-1
CATSDTGTSGNTGELFF
TGTGCCACCAGTGATACGGGGACTAGCGGGAACACCGGGGAGCTGTTTTTT
>few|TRBJ2-3|NA|TRBV12-3/TRBV12-4
CASSLLGVLAADTQYF
TGTGCCAGCAGCCTATTAGGAGTGTTAGCCGCAGATACGCAGTATTTT
>many|TRBJ1-6|NA|TRBV5-1
CASSLEGSSYNSPLHF
TGCGCCAGCAGCTTGGAGGGGAGCTCCTATAATTCACCCCTCCACTTT
>few|TRBJ2-3|NA|TRBV24-1
CATFSDTQYF
TGTGCCACCTTCTCGGATACGCAGTATTTT
>NA|TRBJ2-1|TRBD2|TRBV5-1
CASSPGTSGNEQFF
TGCGCCAGCAGCCCGGGGACTAGCGGCAATGAGCAGTTCTTC
>many|TRBJ2-7|NA|TRBV5-8
CASSLDGSLYEQYF
TGTGCCAGCAGCTTGGACGGGAGTCTCTACGAGCAGTACTTC
>many|TRBJ2-1|NA|TRBV5-1
CASSLLSDSYNEQFF
TGCGCCAGCAGCTTGCTCTCTGACTCCTACAATGAGCAGTTCTTC
>many|TRBJ2-7|NA|TRBV5-4
CASSTRTQTYSYEQYF
TGTGCCAGCAGCACCCGGACTCAGACATACTCCTACGAGCAGTACTTC
>NA|TRBJ1-1|NA|TRBV29-1
CSVERVLNTEAFF
TGCAGCGTTGAACGAGTTTTGAACACTGAAGCTTTCTTT
>NA|TRBJ1-2|NA|TRBV6-5
CASSSSSVNYGYTF
TGTGCCAGCAGTTCGAGTAGTGTCAACTATGGCTACACCTTC
>many|TRBJ1-1|NA|TRBV14
CASSPDQVLVAEAFF
TGTGCCAGCAGCCCTGATCAGGTCCTAGTCGCTGAAGCTTTCTTT
>many|TRBJ2-2|NA|TRBV20-1
CSARRGNTGELFF
TGCAGTGCTAGGCGAGGGAACACCGGGGAGCTGTTTTTT
>many|TRBJ2-5|NA|TRBV7-2
CASSLDRYQETQYF
TGTGCCAGCAGCTTAGACAGGTACCAAGAGACCCAGTACTTC
>NA|TRBJ1-5|NA|TRBV6-2/TRBV6-3
CASQQGTQVRPGRYSNQPQHF
TGTGCCAGCCAGCAGGGAACTCAGGTCCGCCCAGGGCGTTATAGCAATCAGCCCCAGCATTTT
>few|TRBJ1-1|NA|TRBV5-1
CASSLDSMNTEAFF
TGCGCCAGCAGCTTGGACAGCATGAACACTGAAGCTTTCTTT
>many|TRBJ1-3|NA|TRBV24-1
CATSDRDGGTLRNTIYF
TGTGCCACCAGTGACCGGGACGGGGGAACACTAAGAAACACCATATATTTT
>many|TRBJ1-4|NA|TRBV19
CASTDPGEKLFF
TGTGCCAGTACCGATCCGGGTGAAAAACTGTTTTTT
>NA|TRBJ2-3|NA|TRBV11-1
CASSLGRADPPADTQYF
TGTGCCAGCAGCTTAGGGAGAGCGGACCCCCCCGCAGATACGCAGTATTTT
>few|TRBJ1-6|TRBD1|TRBV6-5
CASSYSGTGQTPLHF
TGTGCCAGCAGTTACTCAGGGACAGGGCAGACACCCCTCCACTTT
>many|TRBJ1-1|NA|TRBV5-4
CASSSGGLGTGAEAFF
TGTGCCAGCAGCTCCGGAGGGTTGGGGACGGGGGCTGAAGCTTTCTTT
>few|TRBJ2-5|TRBD2|TRBV20-1
CSASAPTSGRRETQYF
TGCAGTGCTAGTGCCCCGACTAGCGGGAGACGAGAGACCCAGTACTTC
>many|TRBJ1-2|NA|TRBV12-3/TRBV12-4
CASSLPRGYTDTF
TGTGCCAGCAGTTTGCCCCGGGGGTATACGGACACCTTC
>few|TRBJ2-1|TRBD2|TRBV29-1
CSGRTSGEYNEQFF
TGCAGCGGACGAACTAGCGGGGAATACAATGAGCAGTTCTTC
>few|TRBJ2-5|NA|TRBV19
CASSISRPPRETQYF
TGTGCCAGTAGTATATCCCGGCCCCCGCGTGAGACCCAGTACTTC
>NA|TRBJ1-1|NA|TRBV4-1
CASSPQGLTEAFF
TGCGCCAGCAGCCCGCAGGGGCTTACTGAAGCTTTCTTT
>NA|TRBJ2-1|TRBD2|TRBV7-2
CASSTGGERLNEQFF
TGTGCCAGCAGCACGGGAGGGGAGAGGTTAAATGAGCAGTTCTTC
>few|TRBJ1-2|TRBD1|TRBV6-1
CASSEVGQGDYGYTF
TGTGCCAGCAGTGAAGTAGGACAGGGCGACTATGGCTACACCTTC
>many|TRBJ2-7|NA|TRBV2
CASSLTTRQYF
TGTGCCAGCAGTCTAACAACTCGGCAGTACTTC
>many|TRBJ2-7|NA|TRBV5-1
CASSLFTDSYEQYF
TGCGCCAGCAGCTTGTTCACCGACTCCTACGAGCAGTACTTC
>NA|TRBJ2-3|TRBD1|TRBV7-3
CASNYGTGEDTQYF
TGTGCCAGCAACTACGGGACAGGGGAAGATACGCAGTATTTT
>NA|TRBJ2-1|NA|TRBV30
CAWSSLNEQFF
TGTGCCTGGAGTTCCCTAAATGAGCAGTTCTTC
>few|TRBJ2-5|TRBD2|TRBV29-1
CSVRTSGNAPSETQYF
TGCAGCGTTCGGACTAGCGGGAATGCTCCATCAGAGACCCAGTACTTC
>NA|TRBJ1-2|NA|TRBV2
CASSEGPGFYGYTF
TGTGCCAGCAGTGAAGGGCCAGGGTTCTATGGCTACACCTTC
>many|TRBJ2-1|NA|TRBV24-1
CATSGGWEQFF
TGTGCCACCAGTGGGGGGTGGGAGCAGTTCTTC
>once|TRBJ2-3|NA|TRBV5-1
CASSLVTVTDTQYF
TGCGCCAGCAGCTTGGTCACAGTCACAGATACGCAGTATTTT
>many|TRBJ2-1|NA|TRBV7-3
CASSLALSYPNEQFF
TGTGCCAGCAGCTTAGCTCTCTCCTATCCCAATGAGCAGTTCTTC
>NA|TRBJ2-5|NA|TRBV6-2/TRBV6-3
CASSYSTRQETQYF
TGTGCCAGCAGTTACTCGACCAGACAAGAGACCCAGTACTTC
>medium-sized|TRBJ2-2|NA|TRBV6-2/TRBV6-3
CASRERMDTGELFF
TGTGCCAGCAGAGAACGGATGGACACCGGGGAGCTGTTTTTT
>few|TRBJ2-1|TRBD2|TRBV3-1
CASSQDIGLAGGNEQFF
TGTGCCAGCAGCCAAGATATAGGGCTAGCGGGAGGCAATGAGCAGTTCTTC
>few|TRBJ2-3|NA|TRBV12-3/TRBV12-4
CASSWRDWADTQYF
TGTGCCAGCAGTTGGCGGGATTGGGCAGATACGCAGTATTTT
>many|TRBJ2-1|TRBD2|TRBV29-1
CSGAGTSGRDYNEQFF
TGCAGCGGTGCCGGGACTAGCGGGAGGGATTACAATGAGCAGTTCTTC
>many|TRBJ2-5|NA|TRBV20-1
CSATVYSLETQYF
TGCAGTGCGACAGTCTATAGCCTGGAGACCCAGTACTTC
>NA|TRBJ1-2|NA|TRBV24-1
CATSDPTDYGYTF
TGTGCCACCAGTGACCCGACAGACTATGGCTACACCTTC
>many|TRBJ1-1|NA|TRBV5-4
CASSPPGALNTEAFF
TGTGCCAGCAGCCCGCCCGGGGCCCTGAACACTGAAGCTTTCTTT
>NA|TRBJ2-5|TRBD2|TRBV6-5
CASSYGTSGEETQYF
TGTGCCAGCAGTTACGGGACTAGCGGAGAAGAGACCCAGTACTTC
>few|TRBJ2-7|NA|TRBV20-1
CSASTGRSYEQYF
TGCAGTGCCAGCACGGGCCGGTCCTACGAGCAGTACTTC
>few|TRBJ2-1|TRBD2|TRBV3-1
CASSLRTSGNEQFF
TGTGCCAGCAGCTTACGGACTAGCGGCAATGAGCAGTTCTTC
>NA|TRBJ2-3|NA|TRBV11-3
CASSPGGRRADTQYF
TGTGCCAGCTCCCCCGGCGGGCGGCGCGCAGATACGCAGTATTTT
>many|TRBJ2-7|NA|TRBV7-6
CASSSTPGGSYEQYF
TGTGCCAGCAGCTCGACGCCAGGGGGGAGCTACGAGCAGTACTTC
>many|TRBJ1-5|NA|TRBV18
CASSPSQGDQPQHF
TGTGCCAGCTCACCATCGCAGGGTGATCAGCCCCAGCATTTT
>few|TRBJ2-3|TRBD2|TRBV6-6
CASSSLLGTITDTQYF
TGTGCCAGCAGTTCGTTACTCGGGACTATCACAGATACGCAGTATTTT
>many|TRBJ2-2|NA|TRBV7-2
CASSLAGSDTGELFF
TGTGCCAGCAGCTTAGCCGGGAGCGACACCGGGGAGCTGTTTTTT
>few|TRBJ2-5|NA|TRBV10-3
CAISEGETQYF
TGTGCCATCAGTGAAGGGGAGACCCAGTACTTC
>NA|TRBJ2-7|TRBD1|TRBV5-1
CASSVRDGTGLNEQYF
TGCGCCAGCAGCGTACGCGACGGGACAGGACTTAACGAGCAGTACTTC
>many|TRBJ1-1|NA|TRBV4-1
CASSQDRVLNTEAFF
TGCGCCAGCAGCCAAGATCGGGTCTTGAACACTGAAGCTTTCTTT
>many|TRBJ1-4|NA|TRBV12-3/TRBV12-4
CASSPEGALATNEKLFF
TGTGCCAGCAGTCCCGAGGGAGCCCTCGCAACTAATGAAAAACTGTTTTTT
>many|TRBJ2-1|NA|TRBV20-1
CSAKGLRGNHEQFF
TGCAGTGCAAAGGGACTCAGGGGGAACCATGAGCAGTTCTTC